The subject of this entry is one T cell receptor (beta chain). CDR1 and CDR2 (germline): KGHDR, SFDVKD. V shed 5 bases, J shed 9 bases, and the junction held 8 bases outside the gene matches. The CDR3 runs 14 residues. This entry comes from a study of T cells after yellow fever vaccination. MiXCR was run by TCRdb on the 5' RACE reads, yielding one entry per CDR3 protein. The sample holds around 500,000 distinct CDR3 sequences; 20% to 25% are singletons and the top ten take around 16%. The J gene is TRBJ1-5, the V gene TRBV24-1, with 8 bases matching TRBD1. The source was PBMCs, collected 21 days after the first yellow fever vaccination. The TCR sequence derives from a man aged 18 to 35 who received the YFV17D yellow fever vaccine. Written as DNA, the CDR3 is TGTGCCACCAGTGCCGGGACAGGACCCCGGCCCCAGCATTTT. This codes for CATSAGTGPRPQHF.